This T cell receptor (beta chain) was profiled in a study of radiotherapy plus CTLA-4 blockade in lung cancer. Study summary: Among patients, roughly 17% showed objective responses, and about 31% had disease control. Broader study findings: Response, reportedly, was best predicted by interferon-beta along with early blood T cell clone dynamics.

Chemo-refractory metastatic non-small-cell lung cancer patients underwent focal radiation alongside CTLA-4 blockade with ipilimumab. As for this clone: The antigen is unknown.

The CDR3 runs to 14 residues. Germline values: CDR1 SGHRS, CDR2 YFSETQ. Trimming pared 4 bases from V and 3 bases from J, leaving 12 bases between. Data came from immunoSEQ multiplex PCR; TCRdb stores just in-frame clones and leaves some out. The sample yields 12,000 to 15,000 clones, around three quarters seen once. The rearrangement joins TRBV5-1 to TRBJ2-3; tentative D call: TRBD2 (6 bases). This specimen was peripheral blood, taken from a patient treated with radiotherapy plus ipilimumab. This TCR came from a human donor with non-small cell lung cancer whose response to radiotherapy plus ipilimumab could not be evaluated. The CDR3 bases are TGCGCCAGCAGCCCCCTAAGCGGGACAGATACGCAGTATTTT. Translating it yields CASSPLSGTDTQYF.